This is a list of T cell receptor beta chains from one sample in a study of shared T cell receptors in the human thymus. The data were produced by immunoSEQ multiplex PCR, yet TCRdb's version contains in-frame clones alone and is incomplete. The profile shows over 350,000 clones, approximately 95% of them singletons. The sequenced sample consisted of thymocytes. The receptors derive from a human donor. Both conserved end residues are part of each CDR3. Each record gives: D gene, J gene, V gene, clone size, CDR3 protein, CDR3 DNA. The D gene is left open where the match is weak. Clone size appears in some rows only: once, few, many, or a class for an expanded clone.

D gene: -; J gene: TRBJ2-1; V gene: TRBV28; clone size: -; CDR3 protein: CASSLKGGYNEQFF; CDR3 DNA: TGTGCCAGCAGTTTAAAAGGGGGCTACAATGAGCAGTTCTTC
D gene: -; J gene: TRBJ1-2; V gene: TRBV5-6; clone size: -; CDR3 protein: CASSCPRGSSAGYTF; CDR3 DNA: TGTGCCAGCAGCTGCCCCAGGGGTTCCTCAGCTGGCTACACCTTC
D gene: -; J gene: TRBJ1-4; V gene: TRBV30; clone size: -; CDR3 protein: CAWRQPGQVARHEKLFF; CDR3 DNA: TGTGCCTGGCGTCAGCCGGGACAAGTCGCCCGGCATGAAAAACTGTTTTTT
D gene: -; J gene: TRBJ2-7; V gene: TRBV6-1; clone size: -; CDR3 protein: CASRGRRPYEQYF; CDR3 DNA: TGTGCCAGCAGGGGCAGGCGACCCTACGAGCAGTACTTC
D gene: -; J gene: TRBJ2-7; V gene: TRBV7-2; clone size: -; CDR3 protein: CASTTETSKGEQYF; CDR3 DNA: TGTGCCAGCACTACGGAGACCAGCAAGGGGGAGCAGTACTTC
D gene: -; J gene: TRBJ2-5; V gene: TRBV6-1; clone size: -; CDR3 protein: CASSEGPSGETQYF; CDR3 DNA: TGTGCCAGCAGTGAAGGACCATCTGGGGAGACCCAGTACTTC
D gene: -; J gene: TRBJ1-1; V gene: TRBV4-2; clone size: -; CDR3 protein: CASSQDQGSWNTEAFF; CDR3 DNA: TGTGCCAGCAGCCAAGATCAGGGCAGCTGGAACACTGAAGCTTTCTTT
D gene: -; J gene: TRBJ1-4; V gene: TRBV7-6; clone size: once; CDR3 protein: CASSLFPDTEKLFF; CDR3 DNA: TGTGCCAGCAGCTTATTTCCGGATACTGAAAAACTGTTTTTT
D gene: -; J gene: TRBJ1-1; V gene: TRBV5-5; clone size: -; CDR3 protein: CATTPGRNTEAFF; CDR3 DNA: TGTGCCACCACGCCGGGCCGGAACACTGAAGCTTTCTTT
D gene: -; J gene: TRBJ1-5; V gene: TRBV10-3; clone size: -; CDR3 protein: CAISDPVDSPYSNQPQHF; CDR3 DNA: TGTGCCATCAGTGACCCTGTGGACAGCCCATATAGCAATCAGCCCCAGCATTTT
D gene: TRBD2; J gene: TRBJ2-3; V gene: TRBV15; clone size: -; CDR3 protein: CATSKFLAGGGDTQYF; CDR3 DNA: TGTGCCACCAGCAAGTTTCTAGCGGGAGGGGGGGATACGCAGTATTTT
D gene: -; J gene: TRBJ2-3; V gene: TRBV4-1; clone size: -; CDR3 protein: CASSQEDREEADTQYF; CDR3 DNA: TGCGCCAGCAGCCAAGAAGACAGGGAGGAGGCAGATACGCAGTATTTT
D gene: TRBD2; J gene: TRBJ2-3; V gene: TRBV30; clone size: -; CDR3 protein: CAWSVRTSGRNTDTQYF; CDR3 DNA: TGTGCCTGGAGTGTACGGACTAGCGGACGGAACACAGATACGCAGTATTTT
D gene: TRBD2; J gene: TRBJ2-7; V gene: TRBV6-1; clone size: -; CDR3 protein: CASSEVLSSGEIPGGPLTEQYF; CDR3 DNA: TGTGCCAGCAGTGAAGTCCTCTCTTCAGGGGAAATTCCGGGAGGGCCTCTCACGGAGCAGTACTTC
D gene: TRBD2; J gene: TRBJ2-1; V gene: TRBV4-1; clone size: -; CDR3 protein: CASSQVLLAGPGTNNEQFF; CDR3 DNA: TGCGCCAGCAGCCAAGTCTTGCTAGCGGGACCTGGTACTAACAATGAGCAGTTCTTC
D gene: TRBD2; J gene: TRBJ2-7; V gene: TRBV7-6; clone size: -; CDR3 protein: CASSSYPGLAAVQYF; CDR3 DNA: TGTGCCAGCAGCAGTTACCCGGGACTAGCGGCGGTGCAGTACTTC
D gene: -; J gene: TRBJ1-2; V gene: TRBV21-1; clone size: -; CDR3 protein: CASSKALSSTGDGYTF; CDR3 DNA: TGTGCCAGCAGCAAAGCATTAAGTTCGACAGGGGACGGCTACACCTTC
D gene: -; J gene: TRBJ2-2; V gene: TRBV28; clone size: -; CDR3 protein: CASSLFQAVQNTGELFF; CDR3 DNA: TGTGCCAGCAGTTTGTTTCAGGCGGTCCAGAACACCGGGGAGCTGTTTTTT
D gene: -; J gene: TRBJ2-1; V gene: TRBV27; clone size: -; CDR3 protein: CASSPTAWEQFF; CDR3 DNA: TGTGCCAGCAGTCCGACGGCTTGGGAGCAGTTCTTC
D gene: TRBD2; J gene: TRBJ2-3; V gene: TRBV27; clone size: -; CDR3 protein: CASSLYTSGRAELDTQYF; CDR3 DNA: TGTGCCAGCAGTCTATACACTAGCGGGAGGGCCGAATTAGATACGCAGTATTTT
D gene: -; J gene: TRBJ1-4; V gene: TRBV28; clone size: -; CDR3 protein: CASSIEHYRDNEKLFF; CDR3 DNA: TGTGCCAGCAGTATAGAACACTACAGGGATAATGAAAAACTGTTTTTT
D gene: -; J gene: TRBJ2-1; V gene: TRBV28; clone size: -; CDR3 protein: CASKLRGTSYNEQFF; CDR3 DNA: TGTGCCAGCAAATTAAGGGGAACCTCCTACAATGAGCAGTTCTTC
D gene: -; J gene: TRBJ2-1; V gene: TRBV28; clone size: -; CDR3 protein: CASSSEGGNPYNEQFF; CDR3 DNA: TGTGCCAGCAGCTCTGAGGGGGGGAACCCCTACAATGAGCAGTTCTTC
D gene: -; J gene: TRBJ1-2; V gene: TRBV10-3; clone size: -; CDR3 protein: CAIQGTGSYGYTF; CDR3 DNA: TGTGCCATACAGGGCACGGGGTCCTATGGCTACACCTTC
D gene: TRBD2; J gene: TRBJ2-3; V gene: TRBV4-1; clone size: -; CDR3 protein: CASSQGTSARTDTQYF; CDR3 DNA: TGCGCCAGCAGCCAAGGGACTAGCGCGCGCACAGATACGCAGTATTTT
D gene: TRBD2; J gene: TRBJ2-3; V gene: TRBV18; clone size: -; CDR3 protein: CASSPPGLAGGPTRKEARYTQYF; CDR3 DNA: TGTGCCAGCTCACCACCGGGACTAGCGGGAGGGCCTACCCGGAAAGAAGCGCGCTATACGCAGTATTTT
D gene: -; J gene: TRBJ1-5; V gene: TRBV10-2; clone size: -; CDR3 protein: CASALEGEGNQPQHF; CDR3 DNA: TGCGCTTCAGCACTCGAGGGTGAGGGCAATCAGCCCCAGCATTTT
D gene: TRBD2; J gene: TRBJ2-7; V gene: TRBV7-9; clone size: -; CDR3 protein: CASSRLRPGLAGEVGQYF; CDR3 DNA: TGTGCCAGCAGCCGCCTTAGACCGGGACTAGCGGGAGAAGTCGGGCAGTACTTC
D gene: -; J gene: TRBJ1-1; V gene: TRBV5-5; clone size: -; CDR3 protein: CASSLGAGTEAFF; CDR3 DNA: TGTGCCAGCAGCTTGGGGGCGGGCACTGAAGCTTTCTTT
D gene: -; J gene: TRBJ2-7; V gene: TRBV6-1; clone size: -; CDR3 protein: CASKSLRAHEQYF; CDR3 DNA: TGTGCCAGCAAAAGCCTCAGGGCGCACGAGCAGTACTTC
D gene: TRBD2; J gene: TRBJ2-7; V gene: TRBV7-8; clone size: -; CDR3 protein: CASSLRGGREYEQYF; CDR3 DNA: TGTGCCAGCAGCTTAAGGGGCGGGAGGGAGTACGAGCAGTACTTC
D gene: -; J gene: TRBJ1-2; V gene: TRBV27; clone size: -; CDR3 protein: CASSEMDRGPYGYTF; CDR3 DNA: TGTGCCAGCAGCGAAATGGATCGGGGTCCCTATGGCTACACCTTC
D gene: TRBD2; J gene: TRBJ2-7; V gene: TRBV5-4; clone size: -; CDR3 protein: CASSLGTSGRGEQYF; CDR3 DNA: TGTGCCAGCAGCTTGGGGACTAGCGGGAGGGGTGAGCAGTACTTC
D gene: -; J gene: TRBJ1-5; V gene: TRBV27; clone size: -; CDR3 protein: CASSPRAKGSNQPQHF; CDR3 DNA: TGTGCCAGCAGTCCCAGGGCCAAGGGGAGCAATCAGCCCCAGCATTTT
D gene: -; J gene: TRBJ2-6; V gene: TRBV28; clone size: -; CDR3 protein: CASSWDYRGPASGANVLTF; CDR3 DNA: TGTGCCAGCAGTTGGGACTATCGGGGGCCTGCCTCTGGGGCCAACGTCCTGACTTTC
D gene: -; J gene: TRBJ2-1; V gene: TRBV12-5; clone size: -; CDR3 protein: CASGENNEQFF; CDR3 DNA: TGTGCTAGTGGCGAGAACAATGAGCAGTTCTTC